The T cell receptor beta chain described here comes from a study of blood T cell repertoires in COVID-19. Per the study methods: From reference gene primer amplification, estimates of nucleated cell counts were derived. Data came from immunoSEQ multiplex PCR; TCRdb stores just in-frame clones and leaves some out. That table supplies the V and J calls and clone size; D and trimming were determined from the DNA. The sample carries 55,000 to 75,000 clones, more than 75% recorded once. V gave up 8 bases and J gave up 11 bases; unmatched junction bases: 7. Germline V gives CDR1 MNHEY, CDR2 SMNVEV (reference sequence). CDR3 size: 12 residues.

The sample was peripheral blood. The chain combines TRBV27 with TRBJ1-5; 9 positions match TRBD1. This TCR was sampled from a human donor in a cohort sampled during active COVID-19. The DNA for the CDR3 is TGTGCCAGCGGACAGGGGTTTGGAGCCCAGCATTTT. Translated: CASGQGFGAQHF.